This T cell receptor (beta chain) was identified during a study of blood T cell repertoires in COVID-19. Overall study: T cells, B-cell-depleted T cells, or PBMCs provided the cDNA or gDNA that served as material.

In the source study's methods: The assay estimated nucleated cells by amplifying reference gene primers. Measured with immunoSEQ multiplex PCR; TCRdb has only the in-frame clones, and not every one. Clonal size and the V and J genes are those of that table, whereas D and trimming came from the DNA. The sample lists some 490,000 clones, 70% to 90% occurring once. The V segment lost 0 bases and the J segment 4 bases; nucleotides outside the gene matches: 6. Germline V gives CDR1 SGDLS, CDR2 YYNGEE. The CDR3 totals 16 residues. This TCR came from a human donor in a cohort sampled during active COVID-19. What was sequenced was peripheral blood. V is TRBV9 and J is TRBJ2-2, with TRBD2 matching over 7 bases. CDR3 bases: TGTGCCAGCAGCGTAGGAGCGGGATCCCCCACCGGGGAGCTGTTTTTT. Translated, it gives CASSVGAGSPTGELFF.